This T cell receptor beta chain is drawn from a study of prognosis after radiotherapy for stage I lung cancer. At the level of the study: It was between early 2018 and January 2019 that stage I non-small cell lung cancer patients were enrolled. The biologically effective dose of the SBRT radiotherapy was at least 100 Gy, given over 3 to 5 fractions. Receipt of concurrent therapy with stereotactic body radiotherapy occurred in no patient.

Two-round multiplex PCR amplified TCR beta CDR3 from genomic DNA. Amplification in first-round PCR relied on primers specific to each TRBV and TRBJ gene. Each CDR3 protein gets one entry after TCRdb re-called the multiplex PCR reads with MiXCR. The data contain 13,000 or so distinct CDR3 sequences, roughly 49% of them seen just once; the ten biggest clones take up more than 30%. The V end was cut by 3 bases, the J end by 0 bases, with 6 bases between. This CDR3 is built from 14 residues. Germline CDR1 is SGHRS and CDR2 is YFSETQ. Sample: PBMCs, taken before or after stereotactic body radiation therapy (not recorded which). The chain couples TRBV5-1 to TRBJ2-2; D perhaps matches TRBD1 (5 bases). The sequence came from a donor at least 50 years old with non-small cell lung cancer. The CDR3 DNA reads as TGCGCCAGCAGCTGGGGCCCGAACACCGGGGAGCTGTTTTTT. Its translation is CASSWGPNTGELFF.